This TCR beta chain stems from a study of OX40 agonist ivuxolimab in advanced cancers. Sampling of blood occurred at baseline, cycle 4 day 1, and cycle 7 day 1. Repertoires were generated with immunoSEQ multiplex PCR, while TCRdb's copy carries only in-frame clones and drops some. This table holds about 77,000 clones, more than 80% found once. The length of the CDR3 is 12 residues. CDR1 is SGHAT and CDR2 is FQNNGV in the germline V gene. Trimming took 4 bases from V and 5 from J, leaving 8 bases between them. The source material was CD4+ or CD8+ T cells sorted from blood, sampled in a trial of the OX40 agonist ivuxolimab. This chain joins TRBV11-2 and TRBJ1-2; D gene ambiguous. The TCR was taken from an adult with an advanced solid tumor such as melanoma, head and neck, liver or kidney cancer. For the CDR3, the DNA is TGTGCCAGCAGCTACCGAGGGTATGGCTACACCTTC. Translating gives CASSYRGYGYTF.